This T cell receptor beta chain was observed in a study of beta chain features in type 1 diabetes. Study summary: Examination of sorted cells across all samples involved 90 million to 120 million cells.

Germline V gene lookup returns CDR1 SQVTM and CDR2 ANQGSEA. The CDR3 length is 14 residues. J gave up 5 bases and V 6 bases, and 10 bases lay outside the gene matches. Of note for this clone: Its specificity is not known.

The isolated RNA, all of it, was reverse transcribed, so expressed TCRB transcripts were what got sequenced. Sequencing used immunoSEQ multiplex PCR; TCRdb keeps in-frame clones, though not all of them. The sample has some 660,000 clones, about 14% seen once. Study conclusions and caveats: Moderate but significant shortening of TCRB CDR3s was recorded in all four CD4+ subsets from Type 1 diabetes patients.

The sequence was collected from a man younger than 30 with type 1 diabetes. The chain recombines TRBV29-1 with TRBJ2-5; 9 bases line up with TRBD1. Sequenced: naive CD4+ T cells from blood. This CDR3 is CSVGTGGVWETQYF. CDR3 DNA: TGCAGCGTCGGTACAGGGGGCGTGTGGGAGACCCAGTACTTC.